These T cell receptor beta chains were read from a single sample in a study of blood T cell repertoires in COVID-19. Data came from immunoSEQ multiplex PCR; TCRdb stores just in-frame clones and leaves some out. The data hold 60,000 to 75,000 clones, with around 65% observed a single time. The sequencing sample was made of PBMCs or T cells enriched from blood (not recorded which). The receptors were sampled from a woman between 55 and 75 years old who had been exposed to COVID-19. CDR3s include the opening cysteine and the closing phenylalanine or tryptophan. A D gene is named only where the DNA matches it firmly. Size is stated for part of the rows, as once, few or many counts, or as a class when the clone is expanded.

v_gene	abundance	d_gene	j_gene	CDR3aa	CDR3nt
TRBV30	-	TRBD1	TRBJ1-5	CAWSPGQASQPQHF	TGTGCCTGGAGTCCAGGACAGGCGAGTCAGCCCCAGCATTTT
TRBV6-5	-	TRBD1	TRBJ1-3	CATSLRDSSGNTIYF	TGTGCCACCTCACTCCGGGACAGCTCTGGAAACACCATATATTTT
TRBV30	once	-	TRBJ2-2	CAWKWFGVTTGELFF	TGTGCCTGGAAGTGGTTTGGAGTTACGACCGGGGAGCTGTTTTTT
TRBV27	-	-	TRBJ2-1	CASSLLGQLLGEQFF	TGTGCCAGCAGTTTATTAGGACAGTTACTGGGTGAGCAGTTCTTC
TRBV18	-	-	TRBJ2-3	CASSRGHFPTDTQYF	TGTGCCAGCTCCAGGGGACACTTCCCCACAGATACGCAGTATTTT
TRBV30	once	-	TRBJ1-1	CAWSVWTINTEAFF	TGTGCCTGGAGTGTATGGACAATCAACACTGAAGCTTTCTTT
TRBV5-1	-	TRBD2	TRBJ2-7	CASSNAGGYEQYF	TGCGCCAGCAGCAACGCGGGAGGCTACGAGCAGTACTTC
TRBV18	-	TRBD1	TRBJ1-1	CASSPPGRGMRETEAFF	TGTGCCAGCTCACCACCGGGCAGGGGGATGAGGGAGACTGAAGCTTTCTTT
TRBV7-2	-	-	TRBJ2-5	CASSLGSQETQYF	TGTGCCAGCAGCCTCGGGAGTCAAGAGACCCAGTACTTC
TRBV7-6	-	TRBD2	TRBJ2-3	CASSFGQGGTDTQYF	TGTGCCAGCAGCTTCGGCCAGGGAGGGACAGATACGCAGTATTTT
TRBV6-5	-	TRBD1	TRBJ2-2	CASSINRGGELFF	TGTGCCAGCAGTATAAACAGGGGCGGGGAGCTGTTTTTT
TRBV11-1	many	-	TRBJ1-6	CASSPADSSYNSPLHF	TGTGCCAGCAGCCCCGCGGATAGTTCCTATAATTCACCCCTCCACTTT
TRBV28	once	-	TRBJ2-7	CASSFSRGPSSYEQYF	TGTGCCAGCAGTTTTTCGCGGGGGCCCAGCTCCTACGAGCAGTACTTC
TRBV6-4	few	TRBD2	TRBJ2-3	CASSATSGGSSDTQYF	TGTGCCAGCAGTGCGACTAGCGGGGGCTCATCCGATACGCAGTATTTT
TRBV30	-	-	TRBJ1-3	CAWERGHSGNTIYF	TGTGCCTGGGAGAGAGGCCACTCTGGAAACACCATATATTTT
TRBV19	-	-	TRBJ2-2	CASRRAANTGELFF	TGTGCCAGTAGGAGGGCCGCGAACACCGGGGAGCTGTTTTTT
TRBV27	once	-	TRBJ1-5	CASRSSGFNQPQHF	TGTGCCAGCAGATCTTCAGGGTTCAATCAGCCCCAGCATTTT
TRBV29-1	-	-	TRBJ1-4	CSVELGGGRDEKLFF	TGCAGCGTTGAGCTGGGGGGGGGTAGAGATGAAAAACTGTTTTTT
TRBV27	-	TRBD2	TRBJ2-5	CASSIRTGRAKQETQYF	TGTGCCAGCAGTATTAGAACCGGGAGGGCCAAACAAGAGACCCAGTACTTC
TRBV6-1	-	TRBD2	TRBJ2-5	CASSAADATSGLQETQYF	TGTGCCAGCAGTGCGGCTGATGCGACTAGCGGACTTCAAGAGACCCAGTACTTC
TRBV19	-	-	TRBJ2-5	CASSLTPVGETQYF	TGTGCCAGTAGTTTGACTCCGGTCGGAGAGACCCAGTACTTC
TRBV29-1	-	TRBD1	TRBJ2-2	CSVETGPNTGELFF	TGCAGCGTCGAGACAGGGCCGAACACCGGGGAGCTGTTTTTT
TRBV5-4	few	-	TRBJ1-2	CASSSEATLGLYGYTF	TGTGCCAGCAGCTCCGAGGCTACCCTGGGGCTCTATGGCTACACCTTC
TRBV15	-	TRBD2	TRBJ2-2	CATSLGTSAGELFF	TGTGCCACCAGCCTCGGAACTAGCGCTGGGGAGCTGTTTTTT
TRBV2	-	-	TRBJ1-5	CASSDERENQPQHF	TGTGCCAGCAGTGACGAAAGGGAGAATCAGCCCCAGCATTTT
TRBV28	-	TRBD1	TRBJ1-2	CAIRGLTGTGSGGYTF	TGTGCCATCCGAGGACTGACCGGGACAGGGTCTGGCGGCTACACCTTC
TRBV7-8	few	-	TRBJ1-1	CASRHREGTEAFF	TGTGCCAGCAGACACAGGGAAGGCACTGAAGCTTTCTTT
TRBV19	-	TRBD1	TRBJ1-2	CASRQQGTHGYTF	TGTGCCAGTAGGCAACAGGGGACCCATGGCTACACCTTC
TRBV11-2	-	-	TRBJ1-6	CASSLGQGYSPLHF	TGTGCCAGCAGCTTAGGGCAGGGGTATTCACCCCTCCACTTT
TRBV19	-	-	TRBJ1-2	CASSPGERLGHYGYTF	TGTGCCAGTTCCCCGGGGGAGAGGCTAGGACACTATGGCTACACCTTC
TRBV19	few	-	TRBJ1-2	CASSILQGSYGYTF	TGTGCCAGTAGTATCCTTCAGGGTAGCTATGGCTACACCTTC
TRBV23-1	-	TRBD1	TRBJ2-7	CASSQVFWTGEYEQYF	TGCGCCAGCAGTCAAGTTTTTTGGACAGGGGAGTACGAGCAGTACTTC
TRBV7-6	-	TRBD2	TRBJ2-2	CASSPHVLAGTLNTGELFF	TGTGCCAGCAGCCCCCATGTGTTAGCGGGGACCCTTAACACCGGGGAGCTGTTTTTT
TRBV2	once	-	TRBJ1-3	CASNPERAGNTIYF	TGTGCCAGCAATCCAGAGAGGGCTGGAAACACCATATATTTT
TRBV11-2	-	-	TRBJ2-5	CASRHGGRETQYF	TGTGCCAGCAGACACGGGGGTCGGGAGACCCAGTACTTC
TRBV9	-	-	TRBJ1-4	CASSIQGNNEKLFF	TGTGCCAGCAGCATCCAGGGGAATAATGAAAAACTGTTTTTT
TRBV27	-	-	TRBJ1-3	CASRDNSGNTIYF	TGTGCCAGCAGGGACAATAGTGGAAACACCATATATTTT
TRBV19	-	-	TRBJ2-5	CASNLRGNQETQYF	TGTGCCAGTAACCTAAGGGGGAACCAAGAGACCCAGTACTTC
TRBV5-4	-	-	TRBJ1-3	CASRPDSSGNTIYF	TGTGCCAGCAGACCGGACAGCTCTGGAAACACCATATATTTT
TRBV7-9	-	-	TRBJ1-6	CASSLRTENSPLHF	TGTGCCAGCAGCTTGAGGACAGAGAATTCACCCCTCCACTTT
TRBV14	few	-	TRBJ1-5	CASSQGGSNQPQHF	TGTGCCAGCAGCCAAGGCGGTAGCAATCAGCCCCAGCATTTT